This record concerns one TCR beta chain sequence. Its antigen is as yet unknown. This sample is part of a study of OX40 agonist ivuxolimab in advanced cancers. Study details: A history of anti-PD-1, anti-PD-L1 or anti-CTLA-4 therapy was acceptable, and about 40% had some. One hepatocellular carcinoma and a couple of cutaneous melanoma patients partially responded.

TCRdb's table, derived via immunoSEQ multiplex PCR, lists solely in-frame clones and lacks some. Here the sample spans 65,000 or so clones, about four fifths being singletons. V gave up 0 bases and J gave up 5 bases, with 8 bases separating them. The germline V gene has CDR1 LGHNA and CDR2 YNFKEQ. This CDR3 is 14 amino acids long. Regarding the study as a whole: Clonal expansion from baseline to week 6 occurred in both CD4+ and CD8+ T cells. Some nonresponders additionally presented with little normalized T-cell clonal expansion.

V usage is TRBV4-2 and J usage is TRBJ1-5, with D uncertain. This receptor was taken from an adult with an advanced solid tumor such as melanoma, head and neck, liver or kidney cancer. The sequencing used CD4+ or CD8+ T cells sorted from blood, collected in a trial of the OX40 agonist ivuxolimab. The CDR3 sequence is CASSQEITDQPQHF. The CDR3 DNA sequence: TGTGCCAGCAGCCAAGAAATCACCGATCAGCCCCAGCATTTT.